These 9 T cell receptor beta chains came from one sample sequenced in a study of T cells after yellow fever vaccination. MiXCR was run by TCRdb on the 5' RACE reads, yielding one entry per CDR3 protein. The profile shows around 550,000 distinct CDR3 sequences, 15% to 20% of them singletons. This sample comprised PBMCs, obtained 15 days after the yellow fever booster vaccination. The receptors were gathered from a man aged 30 to 45 who received the YFV17D yellow fever vaccine.

This clonotype was recorded a few times. Here the CDR3 DNA reads TGCAGCGTTTTAAATAAGCGGGAGTTGGGATTGGCAGATACGCAGTATTTT. It codes for CSVLNKRELGLADTQYF. V gene TRBV29-1 combines with J gene TRBJ2-3, with 8 bases that match TRBD2. Germline V gives CDR1 SQVTM, CDR2 ANQGSEA. Trimming took 5 bases from V and 4 from J; bases not matched to a gene: 17. This CDR3 has 17 amino acids.

This clonotype has just a few counts. This rearrangement joins TRBV27 to TRBJ2-3, with 8 nucleotides matching TRBD2. J lost 4 bases, V lost 3 bases, and 6 bases had no gene match. Per germline, CDR1 MNHEY and CDR2 SMNVEV (reference sequence). The CDR3 runs 15 residues. CDR3 residues: CASSFSGRAPDTQYF. For the CDR3, the DNA is TGTGCCAGCAGTTTCTCCGGGAGGGCCCCAGATACGCAGTATTTT.

This chain links TRBV5-5 with TRBJ2-3, with D unclear. Between the trimmed V and J ends, which lost 10 bases and 0 bases, there was a span of 9 bases. Germline assignment: CDR1 SGHKS and CDR2 YYEKEE (reference sequence). The CDR3 runs 12 residues. DNA of the CDR3: TGTGCCGGGCGTGGCAGCACAGATACGCAGTATTTT. Translation gives CAGRGSTDTQYF.

This clonotype was seen a handful of times. The V gene is TRBV18, the J gene TRBJ2-7, with 9 bases lining up with TRBD2. Trimming at V came to 3 bases and at J to 5 bases, leaving 5 bases not matched to a gene. Per germline, CDR1 KGHSH and CDR2 LQKENI. CDR3 size: 14 residues. The CDR3, as DNA: TGTGCCAGCTCACCCGCACTAGCGGGTGACGAGCAGTACTTC. Its protein is CASSPALAGDEQYF.

This sequence joins TRBV6-5 and TRBJ1-1, with D unclear. Trimming took 0 bases from V and 0 from J, leaving 11 bases between them. This CDR3 region has 16 residues. Per the germline V gene, CDR1 is MNHEY and CDR2 is SVGAGI. Here the CDR3 DNA reads TGTGCCAGCAGTTACTCGAAAAGATTCATGAACACTGAAGCTTTCTTT. It encodes CASSYSKRFMNTEAFF.

The chain recombines TRBV7-2 with TRBJ2-3; TRBD2 matches at 7 bases. Germline V gene lookup returns CDR1 SGHTA and CDR2 FQGNSA. The V gene end was trimmed by 5 bases and the J gene end by 6 bases; junction bases not matched to a gene: 11. The CDR3 has 15 amino acids. DNA for the CDR3: TGTGCCAGCAGCCGACTAGCTTCAGTTGGGGATACGCAGTATTTT. Protein product: CASSRLASVGDTQYF.

The J gene is TRBJ1-1, the V gene TRBV20-1; perhaps TRBD1 as D (5 bases). The V end was cut by 3 bases, the J end by 3 bases, with 8 bases between. Germline assignment: CDR1 DFQATT and CDR2 SNEGSKA (reference sequence). This CDR3 is built from 12 residues. CDR3 DNA: TGCAGTGCTAGTTCGGGGGACACTGAAGCTTTCTTT. Amino acid sequence: CSASSGDTEAFF.

The chain is built from TRBV30 and TRBJ1-1; 8 bases fit TRBD1. The trim removed 3 bases at V and 0 bases at J, leaving 9 bases unmatched. The CDR3 is 16 residues long. Germline V gene lookup returns CDR1 GTSNPN and CDR2 SVGIG (reference sequence). The CDR3 reads CAWSADRVDLNTEAFF. The CDR3 coding sequence is TGTGCCTGGAGCGCGGACAGGGTCGATCTGAACACTGAAGCTTTCTTT.

This chain connects TRBV29-1 to TRBJ2-7; 8 bases fit TRBD1. CDR3 length: 13 residues. Per germline, CDR1 SQVTM and CDR2 ANQGSEA. The V segment lost 5 bases and the J segment 6 bases; nucleotides outside the gene matches: 9. Here the CDR3 reads CSVNRPGGAEQYF. The CDR3 region has the DNA TGCAGCGTTAATAGGCCAGGGGGCGCCGAGCAGTACTTC.